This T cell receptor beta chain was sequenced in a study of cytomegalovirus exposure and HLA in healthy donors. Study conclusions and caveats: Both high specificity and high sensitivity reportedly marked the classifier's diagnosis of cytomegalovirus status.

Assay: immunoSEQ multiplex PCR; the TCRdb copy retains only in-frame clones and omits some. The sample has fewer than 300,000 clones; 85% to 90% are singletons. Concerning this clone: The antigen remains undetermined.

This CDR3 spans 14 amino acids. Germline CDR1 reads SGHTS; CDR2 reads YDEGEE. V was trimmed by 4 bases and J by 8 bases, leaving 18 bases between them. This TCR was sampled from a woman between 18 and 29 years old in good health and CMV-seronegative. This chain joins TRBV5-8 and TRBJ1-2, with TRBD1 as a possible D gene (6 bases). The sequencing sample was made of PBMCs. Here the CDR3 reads CASSRYHRVRGYTF. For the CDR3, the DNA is TGTGCCAGCAGCCGATACCACAGGGTGAGAGGCTACACCTTC.